These 22 T cell receptor beta chains share one sample of origin, sequenced in a study of cytomegalovirus exposure and HLA in healthy donors. Sequenced by immunoSEQ multiplex PCR; TCRdb stores in-frame clones only, minus some. The data hold over 200,000 clones, with about 92% observed a single time. Material for sequencing was PBMCs. Every receptor here comes from a woman in her twenties or thirties in good health and CMV-seronegative.

This chain connects TRBV28 to TRBJ2-5; 7 bases line up with TRBD1. The germline CDR1 and CDR2 sequences are MDHEN and SYDVKM. V shed 5 bases, J shed 2 bases, and the junction held 14 bases outside the gene matches. This CDR3 region has 17 residues. CDR3 protein: CASSLETGTEIQETQYF. In DNA form, the CDR3 reads TGTGCCAGCAGTCTCGAAACCGGGACAGAGATTCAAGAGACCCAGTACTTC.

V gene TRBV9 combines with J gene TRBJ2-7; no clear D gene. Germline V gives CDR1 SGDLS, CDR2 YYNGEE. V gave up 4 bases and J gave up 4 bases, with 9 bases separating them. The CDR3 length is 12 residues. DNA for the CDR3: TGTGCCAGCAGCTCTAACGGGTACGAGCAGTACTTC. This encodes CASSSNGYEQYF.

CDR3 DNA sequence: TGTGCCAGCAGCCCGGGAAACTCACGCACCTTGGGGAAATATGGCTACACCTTC. Translating gives CASSPGNSRTLGKYGYTF. This rearrangement joins TRBV11-1 to TRBJ1-2; no clear D. Deletions cut 5 bases from V and 5 bases from J, with 27 bases between. Germline V gene lookup returns CDR1 SGHAT and CDR2 FQDESV (reference sequence). This CDR3 spans 18 amino acids.

The genes are TRBV27 and TRBJ2-7; unclear D gene. The germline CDR1 and CDR2 sequences are MNHEY and SMNVEV (reference sequence). With 5 bases removed from V and 3 bases from J, the gap between germline ends came to 5 bases. This CDR3 comprises 11 residues. The CDR3 DNA is TGTGCCAGCAGTCCCTACTACGAGCAGTACTTC. It is translated as CASSPYYEQYF.

The CDR3 region has the DNA TGTGCCAGCAGCTCAAGCCTAGGTAGGGAGCAGTTCTTC. The encoded protein is CASSSSLGREQFF. The V gene is TRBV7-2, the J gene TRBJ2-1; no firm D call. V dropped 4 bases and J dropped 10 bases, with 14 bases sitting between them. CDR3 length: 13 residues. CDR1 is SGHTA, CDR2 FQGNSA, per germline.

The genes are TRBV5-8 and TRBJ2-7, with 11 bases identical to TRBD2. The V segment lost 0 bases and the J segment 3 bases; nucleotides outside the gene matches: 5. Germline loops: CDR1 SGHTS, CDR2 YDEGEE. This CDR3 spans 16 amino acids. This CDR3 is CASSLALAGGNYEQYF. The CDR3 DNA is TGTGCCAGCAGCTTGGCCCTAGCGGGAGGTAACTACGAGCAGTACTTC.

This chain connects TRBV5-6 to TRBJ2-7, with 9 bases matching TRBD1. V lost 6 bases, J lost 6 bases, and 10 bases stayed unmatched. The CDR3 length is 14 residues. The germline CDR1 and CDR2 sequences are SGHDT and YYEEEE. The CDR3 is CASNSGTGSSEQYF. CDR3 coding DNA: TGTGCCAGCAACTCCGGGACAGGGAGTTCCGAGCAGTACTTC. The complete variable domain, with remaining parts taken from reference TRBV5-6 and TRBJ2-7, reads DAGVTQSPTHLIKTRGQQVTLRCSPKSGHDTVSWYQQALGQGPQFIFQYYEEEERQRGNFPDRFSGHQFPNYSSELNVNALLLGDSALYLCASNSGTGSSEQYFGPGTRLTVT.

The chain couples TRBV18 to TRBJ2-7; D is perhaps TRBD2 (6 bases). The CDR3 length is 13 residues. Germline assignment: CDR1 KGHSH and CDR2 LQKENI. The V gene lost 6 bases and the J gene lost 2 bases, with 11 bases spanning the gap. CDR3 coding DNA: TGTGCCAGCTCGCCGACTAGTACCTACGAGCAGTACTTC. The encoded protein is CASSPTSTYEQYF.

The chain couples TRBV7-9 to TRBJ2-1; 12 nucleotides match TRBD2. J gave up 7 bases and V 5 bases, and 6 bases lay outside the gene matches. The CDR3 extends over 15 amino acids. From germline, CDR1 is SEHNR and CDR2 FQNEAQ (reference sequence). The CDR3 region is CASSVLAGGTNEQFF. The CDR3 nucleotides are TGTGCCAGCAGCGTACTAGCGGGAGGAACAAATGAGCAGTTCTTC.

This chain connects TRBV28 to TRBJ1-2; D is unclear. The CDR3 loop spans 14 amino acids. Germline lookup yields CDR1 MDHEN and CDR2 SYDVKM. Trimming pared 6 bases from V and 0 bases from J, leaving 11 bases between. Written as DNA, the CDR3 is TGTGCCAGCAGGGAAGGCCTTGCTAACTATGGCTACACCTTC. Amino acid sequence: CASREGLANYGYTF.

This clone was seen once. The J gene is TRBJ2-2, the V gene TRBV25-1, with 9 bases aligning to TRBD2. The trim removed 1 base at V and 4 bases at J, leaving 4 bases unmatched. CDR1 is MGHDK, CDR2 SYGVNS, per germline. The CDR3 is 16 residues long. The CDR3 loop reads CASSELETSGTGELFF. The CDR3 DNA follows: TGTGCCAGCAGTGAATTAGAGACTAGCGGCACCGGGGAGCTGTTTTTT.

The J gene is TRBJ2-2, the V gene TRBV5-1; 9 positions agree with TRBD2. The CDR3 has 16 residues. Germline-derived CDR1 and CDR2 are SGHRS and YFSETQ. The V gene end was trimmed by 4 bases and the J gene end by 3 bases; junction bases not matched to a gene: 7. In DNA form, the CDR3 reads TGCGCCAGCAGCCGTTATAGCGGGAGTGACACCGGGGAGCTGTTTTTT. It codes for CASSRYSGSDTGELFF.

V and J are TRBV28 and TRBJ2-1; possibly TRBD2 for D (5 bases). Deletions cut 6 bases from V and 2 bases from J, with 14 bases between. The germline V gene has CDR1 MDHEN and CDR2 SYDVKM. This CDR3 is built from 15 residues. This chain's CDR3 is CASSTVWRTYNEQFF. The CDR3 coding sequence is TGTGCCAGCAGCACAGTTTGGAGGACCTACAATGAGCAGTTCTTC.

The chain couples TRBV15 to TRBJ2-1; 12 nucleotides agree with TRBD2. V was pared by 4 bases and J by 1 base, with 2 bases of the junction left unmatched. The CDR3 length is 16 residues. CDR1 and CDR2 from the germline V gene are LNHNV and YYDKDF (reference sequence). CDR3 residues: CATSMGLAGSYNEQFF. DNA of the CDR3: TGTGCCACCAGCATGGGACTAGCGGGTTCCTACAATGAGCAGTTCTTC.

This rearrangement joins TRBV6-6 to TRBJ2-5, with TRBD2 matching 7 bases. The length of the CDR3 is 14 residues. V was pared by 7 bases and J by 5 bases, with 10 bases of the junction left unmatched. Germline loops: CDR1 MNHNY, CDR2 SVGAGI (reference sequence). The DNA for the CDR3 is TGTGCCAGCACCCGGGGCCCTAGCGGTGAGACCCAGTACTTC. This codes for CASTRGPSGETQYF.

The CDR3 DNA reads TGTGCCAGCAGCTTAACGGTTGTGAAAGGGGGCGATGAGCAGTTCTTC. This gives the protein CASSLTVVKGGDEQFF. The V gene is TRBV7-3, the J gene TRBJ2-1; the match to TRBD1 covers 7 bases. V was clipped by 0 bases and J by 8 bases; unmatched bases: 10. CDR1 is SGHTA and CDR2 is FQGTGA in the germline V gene. This CDR3 has 16 residues.

This rearrangement joins TRBV28 to TRBJ1-4; D remains ambiguous. In germline, CDR1 is MDHEN, CDR2 SYDVKM. V shed 7 bases and J shed 8 bases, with 8 bases lying between them. The CDR3 runs 11 residues. CDR3 sequence reads: CASNRGEKLFF. CDR3 coding DNA: TGTGCCAGCAATCGAGGAGAAAAACTGTTTTTT.

The rearrangement links TRBV19 to TRBJ2-1, with TRBD1 matching over 8 bases. J was trimmed by 7 bases and V by 7 bases; bases with no gene match: 12. The CDR3 loop spans 15 amino acids. Germline CDR1 reads LNHDA; CDR2 reads SQIVND (reference sequence). CDR3 residues: CASTPWTGFENEQFF. The CDR3 bases are TGTGCCAGTACTCCCTGGACAGGGTTTGAGAATGAGCAGTTCTTC.

This chain uses TRBV27 with TRBJ2-3, with 14 bases aligning to TRBD2. Losses at the gene ends were 6 bases for V and 5 bases for J; bases not matched to a gene: 10. CDR1 is MNHEY, CDR2 SMNVEV, per germline (reference sequence). This CDR3 is built from 17 residues. The chain's CDR3 is CASRSGLAGVGRDTQYF. CDR3 bases: TGTGCCAGCAGATCGGGACTAGCGGGAGTGGGGAGAGATACGCAGTATTTT.

The V call is TRBV6-5, the J call TRBJ2-7, with TRBD2 matching over 8 bases. Trimming took 5 bases from V and 5 from J; bases not matched to a gene: 8. Germline values: CDR1 MNHEY, CDR2 SVGAGI. The CDR3 is 14 residues long. CDR3 DNA: TGTGCCAGCAGTCGGGGGGGGAGGGCCGACGAGCAGTACTTC. Protein sequence: CASSRGGRADEQYF.

The rearrangement uses TRBV7-7 and TRBJ1-5, with D unresolved. CDR1 is SSHAT and CDR2 is FNYEAQ in the germline V gene (reference sequence). The CDR3 consists of 14 residues. Trimming removed 1 base from V and 7 bases from J, with 11 bases in between. The CDR3 sequence: CASSLERARQPQHF. CDR3 DNA sequence: TGTGCCAGCAGCTTAGAGCGGGCCAGACAGCCCCAGCATTTT.

The CDR3 sequence is CASSKDRGSNQPQHF. The CDR3 DNA reads as TGTGCCAGCAGTAAAGACAGGGGGAGCAATCAGCCCCAGCATTTT. The genes are TRBV28 and TRBJ1-5, with 9 bases identical to TRBD1. Germline CDR1 and CDR2: MDHEN and SYDVKM. The CDR3 has 15 amino acids. The V and J ends lost 5 bases and 1 base, in that order; junction bases with no gene match: 3.